This TCR beta chain was observed in a study of blood T cell repertoires in COVID-19. Looking at the study overall: From the United States, Italy and Spain came samples of acute and convalescent COVID-19. PBMCs, B-cell-depleted T cells, or T cells provided the cDNA or gDNA that made up the material.

The CDR3 is made up of 17 amino acids. Germline V CDR1 and CDR2: SGHRS, YFSETQ. The V end lost 0 bases, the J end lost 3 bases, and 13 bases lay between the germline ends. In the original workflow: Nucleated cell number was recorded as an estimate derived from reference gene primer amplification. Clones were read by immunoSEQ multiplex PCR, and TCRdb kept only the in-frame ones, dropping some. The DNA gave D and trimming, while V, J and clone size come from that table. The table includes approximately 190,000 clones, approximately 84% detected once. The sequence was collected from a woman aged 70-85 years with active or convalescent COVID-19. The sample was peripheral blood. The V and J genes are TRBV5-1 and TRBJ2-6; the D gene is possibly TRBD2 (6 bases). The CDR3 bases are TGCGCCAGCAGCTTGGTACCGGGAGAAGTTGGGGCCAACGTCCTGACTTTC. Amino acids: CASSLVPGEVGANVLTF.